This T cell receptor beta chain was identified during a study of a mutant IDH1 vaccine in newly diagnosed glioma. As to this clone: Antigen unknown.

Findings and caveats of the study: Top-clonotype changes in peripheral T cells seemed unrelated to pseudoprogression.

The repertoire was sequenced with immunoSEQ multiplex PCR; TCRdb's copy has only in-frame clones and lacks some. This table has about 92,000 clones, around three quarters appearing once. Noted time point: baseline, week 1 (first vaccination visit). Treatment in this sample: pre-vaccination baseline after standard-of-care therapy. CDR1 is WNHNN and CDR2 is SYGVQD in the germline V gene (reference sequence). CDR3 size: 16 residues. The ends lost 4 bases at V and 2 bases at J; junction bases unmatched: 7. This TCR was sampled from a man in his forties or fifties with glioma. The chain couples TRBV10-1 to TRBJ2-3, with TRBD2 matching over 9 bases. The sample in question was PBMCs, obtained from a glioma patient treated with radiotherapy, temozolomide or both. CDR3 in amino acids: CASSGGSGGITDTQYF. The CDR3 nucleotides read TGCGCCAGCAGTGGAGGTAGCGGGGGAATCACAGATACGCAGTATTTT.